This is a list of T cell receptor beta chains from one sample in a study of T-cell memory formation after mild COVID-19. TCRdb independently ran MiXCR on the 5' RACE reads; one entry per CDR3 protein. The sample lists fewer than 250,000 distinct CDR3 sequences; over 15% were seen once. Source material: PBMCs or a T cell subset sorted from them (not recorded which). Receptors were obtained from an adult woman who had mild COVID-19 (a few samples of this study predate the infection). Cell type and time point are not known. Each CDR3 is given without its conserved first and last residue.

v_call: TRBV7-6; j_call: TRBJ1-2; cdr3_aa: ASSHQTRQGNYGYT
v_call: TRBV5-1; j_call: TRBJ2-3; cdr3_aa: ASTAGRSTDTQY
v_call: TRBV18; j_call: TRBJ1-2; cdr3_aa: ASSPDGREGGYT
v_call: TRBV20-1; j_call: TRBJ2-2; cdr3_aa: SARDSSSGGFVGELF
v_call: TRBV28; j_call: TRBJ1-5; cdr3_aa: ASSLGGYNQPQH
v_call: TRBV20-1; j_call: TRBJ2-4; cdr3_aa: SAKDSLLKNIQY
v_call: TRBV5-1; j_call: TRBJ2-7; cdr3_aa: ASSLRLTGGNSGQY
v_call: TRBV5-1; j_call: TRBJ1-2; cdr3_aa: ASSPGTGAYGYT
v_call: TRBV30; j_call: TRBJ1-6; cdr3_aa: AWSLGPGALH
v_call: TRBV7-8; j_call: TRBJ2-1; cdr3_aa: ASSLAPRGRGNEQF
v_call: TRBV5-1; j_call: TRBJ2-2; cdr3_aa: ASSYGQPGELF
v_call: TRBV18; j_call: TRBJ1-6; cdr3_aa: ASSDPVVSSYNSPLH
v_call: TRBV7-2; j_call: TRBJ2-7; cdr3_aa: ASSLGQFYEQY
v_call: TRBV12-3/TRBV12-4; j_call: TRBJ2-1; cdr3_aa: ASRLAGPVTNEQF
v_call: TRBV21-1; j_call: TRBJ1-3; cdr3_aa: ASSNPVDSPLLTTGNTIY
v_call: TRBV12-3/TRBV12-4; j_call: TRBJ2-3; cdr3_aa: ASSTTGGTDTQY
v_call: TRBV29-1; j_call: TRBJ2-3; cdr3_aa: SGGTSGRTDTQY
v_call: TRBV9; j_call: TRBJ2-5; cdr3_aa: ASSLHPTSGEETQY
v_call: TRBV9; j_call: TRBJ2-5; cdr3_aa: ASSQSTGLVETQY
v_call: TRBV6-5; j_call: TRBJ2-7; cdr3_aa: ASIHRGYEQY
v_call: TRBV20-1; j_call: TRBJ2-1; cdr3_aa: SAPLAGGHEQF
v_call: TRBV6-4; j_call: TRBJ2-1; cdr3_aa: ASSPGTGGTGAYNEQF
v_call: TRBV7-2; j_call: TRBJ2-7; cdr3_aa: ASSLGAGAPYEQY
v_call: TRBV4-2; j_call: TRBJ1-2; cdr3_aa: ASSQVLGGYT
v_call: TRBV7-2; j_call: TRBJ2-3; cdr3_aa: ASSLAGGIGTDTQY
v_call: TRBV6-5; j_call: TRBJ1-2; cdr3_aa: ASSYLPRGGGYT
v_call: TRBV6-2/TRBV6-3; j_call: TRBJ2-6; cdr3_aa: ASSRDSAGANVLT
v_call: TRBV2; j_call: TRBJ1-4; cdr3_aa: ASSSKAVKLF
v_call: TRBV7-9; j_call: TRBJ1-1; cdr3_aa: ASSLGWLNTEAF
v_call: TRBV12-3/TRBV12-4; j_call: TRBJ2-7; cdr3_aa: ASRQSTSEQY
v_call: TRBV19; j_call: TRBJ2-3; cdr3_aa: ASSRTDNTQY
v_call: TRBV11-2; j_call: TRBJ2-7; cdr3_aa: ASSALKWDPYEQY
v_call: TRBV29-1; j_call: TRBJ2-2; cdr3_aa: SVISGGSTGELF
v_call: TRBV5-1; j_call: TRBJ2-3; cdr3_aa: ASSGTGSTDTQY
v_call: TRBV18; j_call: TRBJ2-4; cdr3_aa: ASSPLGDLANIQY
v_call: TRBV9; j_call: TRBJ2-7; cdr3_aa: ASSVVVQGRAYEQY
v_call: TRBV9; j_call: TRBJ2-7; cdr3_aa: ASSVDPAGGYEQY
v_call: TRBV5-6; j_call: TRBJ2-6; cdr3_aa: ASSSRRGRSGANVLT
v_call: TRBV5-1; j_call: TRBJ1-1; cdr3_aa: ASSSTGTGRTDAF
v_call: TRBV5-8; j_call: TRBJ2-5; cdr3_aa: ASSYPTGGQETQY
v_call: TRBV7-8; j_call: TRBJ2-7; cdr3_aa: ASSLRGLAGTYEQY
v_call: TRBV24-1; j_call: TRBJ2-1; cdr3_aa: ATSDPGDNEQF
v_call: TRBV7-2; j_call: TRBJ2-5; cdr3_aa: ASSLMGSLGQETQY
v_call: TRBV20-1; j_call: TRBJ1-5; cdr3_aa: SARGANQAQH
v_call: TRBV24-1; j_call: TRBJ2-3; cdr3_aa: ATSDYSLDTQY
v_call: TRBV20-1; j_call: TRBJ1-4; cdr3_aa: SARKGGGTNEKLF
v_call: TRBV7-3; j_call: TRBJ1-1; cdr3_aa: ASRPGTGANTEAF
v_call: TRBV3-1; j_call: TRBJ2-3; cdr3_aa: ASSQAKGTTTDTQY